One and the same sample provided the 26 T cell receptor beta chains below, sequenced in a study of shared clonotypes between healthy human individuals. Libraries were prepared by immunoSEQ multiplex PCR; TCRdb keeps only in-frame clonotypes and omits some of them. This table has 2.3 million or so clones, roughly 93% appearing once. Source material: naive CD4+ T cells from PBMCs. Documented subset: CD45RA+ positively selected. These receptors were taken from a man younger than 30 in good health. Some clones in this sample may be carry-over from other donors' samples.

In DNA form, the CDR3 reads TGTGCCAGCAGCTACAGACTAGCGGTTGACACAGATACGCAGTATTTT. Protein product: CASSYRLAVDTDTQYF. This rearrangement joins TRBV7-2 to TRBJ2-3; TRBD2 agrees at 9 bases. Germline V gene lookup returns CDR1 SGHTA and CDR2 FQGNSA. This CDR3 is 16 amino acids long. V trimming: 4 bases; J trimming: 2 bases; junction bases outside the gene matches: 7. Variable domain in full (rest from reference TRBV7-2 and TRBJ2-3): GAGVSQSPSNKVTEKGKDVELRCDPISGHTALYWYRQSLGQGLEFLIYFQGNSAPDKSGLPSDRFSAERTGGSVSTLTIQRTQQEDSAVYLCASSYRLAVDTDTQYFGPGTRLTVL.

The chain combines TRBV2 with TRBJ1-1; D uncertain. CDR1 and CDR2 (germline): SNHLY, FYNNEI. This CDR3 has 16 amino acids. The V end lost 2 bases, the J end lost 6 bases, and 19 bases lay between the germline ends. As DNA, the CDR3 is TGTGCCAGCAGTGAAAATCGCTGGGCCTTCACCGCTGAAGCTTTCTTT. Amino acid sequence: CASSENRWAFTAEAFF.

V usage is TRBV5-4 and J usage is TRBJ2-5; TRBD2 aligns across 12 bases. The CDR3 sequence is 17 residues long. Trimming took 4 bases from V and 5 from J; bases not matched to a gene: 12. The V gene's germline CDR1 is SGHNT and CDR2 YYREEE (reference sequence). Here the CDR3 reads CASSKSLTSGSSETQYF. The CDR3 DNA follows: TGTGCCAGCAGCAAGAGTCTGACTAGCGGGAGTTCGGAGACCCAGTACTTC.

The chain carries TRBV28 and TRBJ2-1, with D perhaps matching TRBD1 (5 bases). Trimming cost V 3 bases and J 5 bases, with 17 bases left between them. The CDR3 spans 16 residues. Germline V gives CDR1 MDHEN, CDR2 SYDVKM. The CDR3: CASSFPQAWSNNEQFF. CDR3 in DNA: TGTGCCAGCAGTTTCCCACAGGCGTGGAGCAACAATGAGCAGTTCTTC.

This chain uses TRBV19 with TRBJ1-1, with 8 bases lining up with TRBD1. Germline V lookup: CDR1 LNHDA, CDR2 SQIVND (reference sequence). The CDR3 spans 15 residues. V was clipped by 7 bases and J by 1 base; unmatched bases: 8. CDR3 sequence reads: CASKVAGTGNTEAFF. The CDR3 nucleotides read TGTGCCAGTAAAGTAGCCGGGACAGGGAACACTGAAGCTTTCTTT.

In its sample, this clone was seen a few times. In DNA form, the CDR3 reads TGTGCCAGCAGTTTCTCCGGACCGGCCAGCAATCAGCCCCAGCATTTT. It codes for CASSFSGPASNQPQHF. V and J are TRBV28 and TRBJ1-5; D unclear. Germline CDR1 MDHEN, CDR2 SYDVKM. This CDR3 is built from 16 residues. With 3 bases removed from V and 1 base from J, the gap between germline ends came to 13 bases.

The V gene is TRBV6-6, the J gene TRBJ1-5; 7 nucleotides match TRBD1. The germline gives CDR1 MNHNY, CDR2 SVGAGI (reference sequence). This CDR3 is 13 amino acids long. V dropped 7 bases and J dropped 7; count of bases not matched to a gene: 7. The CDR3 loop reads CASTDRAHQPQHF. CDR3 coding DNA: TGTGCCAGCACTGACAGGGCACACCAGCCCCAGCATTTT.

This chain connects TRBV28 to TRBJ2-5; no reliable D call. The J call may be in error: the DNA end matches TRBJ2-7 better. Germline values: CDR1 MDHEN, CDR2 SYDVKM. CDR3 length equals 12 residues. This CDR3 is CASSRFSYEQYF. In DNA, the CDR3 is TGTGCCAGCAGCCGTTTCTCCTACGAGCAGTACTTC.

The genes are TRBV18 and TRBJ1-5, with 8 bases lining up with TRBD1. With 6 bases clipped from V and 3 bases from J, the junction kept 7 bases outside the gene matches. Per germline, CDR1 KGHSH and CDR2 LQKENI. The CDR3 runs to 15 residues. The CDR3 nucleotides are TGTGCCAGCTCGGTCTCGGGACAGGTCAATCAGCCCCAGCATTTT. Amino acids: CASSVSGQVNQPQHF.

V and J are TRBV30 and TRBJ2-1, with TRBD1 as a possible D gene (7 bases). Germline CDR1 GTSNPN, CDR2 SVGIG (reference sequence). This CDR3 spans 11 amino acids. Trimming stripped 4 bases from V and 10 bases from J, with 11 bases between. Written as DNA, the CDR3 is TGTGCCTGGACCGCAGGGGGGGAGCAGTTCTTC. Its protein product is CAWTAGGEQFF.

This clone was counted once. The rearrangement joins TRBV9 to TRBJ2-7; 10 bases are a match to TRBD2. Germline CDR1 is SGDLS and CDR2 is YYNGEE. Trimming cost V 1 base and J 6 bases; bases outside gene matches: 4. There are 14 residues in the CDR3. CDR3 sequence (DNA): TGTGCCAGCAGCGTATCTAGCGGGAGTGCCGAGCAGTACTTC. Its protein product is CASSVSSGSAEQYF. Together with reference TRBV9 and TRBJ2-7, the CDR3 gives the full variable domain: DSGVTQTPKHLITATGQRVTLRCSPRSGDLSVYWYQQSLDQGLQFLIQYYNGEERAKGNILERFSAQQFPDLHSELNLSSLELGDSALYFCASSVSSGSAEQYFGPGTRLTVT.

The DNA for the CDR3 is TGCGCCAGCAGCCCCGTAACGGGGGCCGGGGAGCTGTTTTTT. Translation: CASSPVTGAGELFF. The V and J genes are TRBV5-1 and TRBJ2-2; a weak D match, TRBD2 (6 bases). The V end lost 4 bases, the J end lost 6 bases, and 13 bases lay between the germline ends. Germline CDR1 is SGHRS and CDR2 is YFSETQ. The CDR3 consists of 14 residues.

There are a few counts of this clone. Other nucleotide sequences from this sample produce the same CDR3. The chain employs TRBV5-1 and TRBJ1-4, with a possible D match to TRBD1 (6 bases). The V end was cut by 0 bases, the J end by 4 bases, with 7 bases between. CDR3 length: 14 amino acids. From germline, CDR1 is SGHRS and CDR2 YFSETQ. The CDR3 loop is CASSLGTVNEKLFF. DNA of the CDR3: TGCGCCAGCAGCTTGGGGACAGTTAATGAAAAACTGTTTTTT. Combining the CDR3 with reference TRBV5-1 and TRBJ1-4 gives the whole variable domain KAGVTQTPRYLIKTRGQQVTLSCSPISGHRSVSWYQQTPGQGLQFLFEYFSETQRNKGNFPGRFSGRQFSNSRSEMNVSTLELGDSALYLCASSLGTVNEKLFFGSGTQLSVL.

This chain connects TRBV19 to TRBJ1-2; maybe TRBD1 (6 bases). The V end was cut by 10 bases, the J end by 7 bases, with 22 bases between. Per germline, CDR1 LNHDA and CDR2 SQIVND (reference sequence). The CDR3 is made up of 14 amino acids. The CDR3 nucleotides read TGTGCCACCGAAGACAGGTCTTTTTTTCGTGGCTACACCTTC. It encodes CATEDRSFFRGYTF.

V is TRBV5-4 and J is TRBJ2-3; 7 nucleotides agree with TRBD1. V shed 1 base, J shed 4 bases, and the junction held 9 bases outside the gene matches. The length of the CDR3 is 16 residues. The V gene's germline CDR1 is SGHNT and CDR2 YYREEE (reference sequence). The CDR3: CASSLQPGGFADTQYF. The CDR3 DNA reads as TGTGCCAGCAGCTTGCAGCCAGGGGGTTTCGCAGATACGCAGTATTTT.

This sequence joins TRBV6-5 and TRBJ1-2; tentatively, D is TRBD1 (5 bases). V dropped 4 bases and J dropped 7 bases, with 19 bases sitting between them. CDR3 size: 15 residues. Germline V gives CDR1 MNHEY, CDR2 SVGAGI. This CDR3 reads CASSFQPGAGFGYTF. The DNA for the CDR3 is TGTGCCAGCAGTTTCCAGCCTGGGGCAGGGTTTGGCTACACCTTC.

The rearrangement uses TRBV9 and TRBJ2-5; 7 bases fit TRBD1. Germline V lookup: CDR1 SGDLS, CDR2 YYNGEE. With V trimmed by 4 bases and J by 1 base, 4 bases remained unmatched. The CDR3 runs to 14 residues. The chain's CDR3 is CASSLGTAQETQYF. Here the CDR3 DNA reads TGTGCCAGCAGCCTCGGGACAGCCCAAGAGACCCAGTACTTC.

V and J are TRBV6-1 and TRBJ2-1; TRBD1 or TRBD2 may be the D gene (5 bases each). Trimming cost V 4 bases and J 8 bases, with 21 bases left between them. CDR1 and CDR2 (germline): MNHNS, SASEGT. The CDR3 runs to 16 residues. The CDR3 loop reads CASSGWTGQVSYEQFF. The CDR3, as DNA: TGTGCCAGCAGTGGATGGACGGGGCAAGTCTCCTATGAGCAGTTCTTC.

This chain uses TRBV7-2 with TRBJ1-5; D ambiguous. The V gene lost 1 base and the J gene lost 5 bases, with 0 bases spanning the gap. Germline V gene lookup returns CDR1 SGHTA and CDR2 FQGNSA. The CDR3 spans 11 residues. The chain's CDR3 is CASSLDQPQHF. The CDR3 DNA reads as TGTGCCAGCAGCTTAGATCAGCCCCAGCATTTT.

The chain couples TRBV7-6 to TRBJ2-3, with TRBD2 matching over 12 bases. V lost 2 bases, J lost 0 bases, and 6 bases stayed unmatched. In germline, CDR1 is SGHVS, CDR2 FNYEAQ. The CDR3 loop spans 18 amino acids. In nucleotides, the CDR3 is TGTGCCAGCAGCTTACGAGGACTAGCGGGGCCAAGCACAGATACGCAGTATTTT. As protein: CASSLRGLAGPSTDTQYF.

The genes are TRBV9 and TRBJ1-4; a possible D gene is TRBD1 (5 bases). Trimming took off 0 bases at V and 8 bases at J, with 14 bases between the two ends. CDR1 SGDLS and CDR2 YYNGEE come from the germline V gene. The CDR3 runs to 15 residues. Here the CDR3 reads CASSVAGGVSEKLFF. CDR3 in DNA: TGTGCCAGCAGCGTAGCTGGGGGAGTTAGCGAAAAACTGTTTTTT.

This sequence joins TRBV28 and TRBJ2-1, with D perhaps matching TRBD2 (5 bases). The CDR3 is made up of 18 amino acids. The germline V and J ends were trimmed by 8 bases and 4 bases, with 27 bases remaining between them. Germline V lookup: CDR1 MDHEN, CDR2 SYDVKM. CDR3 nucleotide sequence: TGTGCCAGCTCTAAGGTCAGGAACCGGCGGACTTTATACAATGAGCAGTTCTTC. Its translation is CASSKVRNRRTLYNEQFF.

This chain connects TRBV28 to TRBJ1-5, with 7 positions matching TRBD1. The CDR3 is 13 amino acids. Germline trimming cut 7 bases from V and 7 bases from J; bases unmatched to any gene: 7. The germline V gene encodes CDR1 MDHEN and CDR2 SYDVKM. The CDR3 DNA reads TGTGCCAGCAAGGGACAGCCGGTACAGCCCCAGCATTTT. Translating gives CASKGQPVQPQHF.

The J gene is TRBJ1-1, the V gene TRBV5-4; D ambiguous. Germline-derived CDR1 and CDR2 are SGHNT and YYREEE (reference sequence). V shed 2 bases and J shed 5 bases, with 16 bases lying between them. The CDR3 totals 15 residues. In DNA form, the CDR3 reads TGTGCCAGCAGCTTATCTCGTACTGGGTGGACTGAAGCTTTCTTT. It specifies CASSLSRTGWTEAFF.

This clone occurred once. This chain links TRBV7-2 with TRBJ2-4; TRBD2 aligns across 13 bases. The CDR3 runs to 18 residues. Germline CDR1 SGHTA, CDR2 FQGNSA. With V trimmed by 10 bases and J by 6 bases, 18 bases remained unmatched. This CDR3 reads CATGEPGTSGKRPNIQYF. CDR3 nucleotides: TGTGCCACCGGAGAACCCGGGACTAGCGGGAAGCGCCCAAACATTCAGTACTTC.

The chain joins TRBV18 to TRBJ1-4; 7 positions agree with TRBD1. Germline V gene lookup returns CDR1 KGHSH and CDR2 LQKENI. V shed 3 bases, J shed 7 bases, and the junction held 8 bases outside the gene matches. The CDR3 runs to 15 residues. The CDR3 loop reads CASSPREGAFEKLFF. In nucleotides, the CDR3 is TGTGCCAGCTCACCCCGTGAGGGGGCCTTTGAAAAACTGTTTTTT.